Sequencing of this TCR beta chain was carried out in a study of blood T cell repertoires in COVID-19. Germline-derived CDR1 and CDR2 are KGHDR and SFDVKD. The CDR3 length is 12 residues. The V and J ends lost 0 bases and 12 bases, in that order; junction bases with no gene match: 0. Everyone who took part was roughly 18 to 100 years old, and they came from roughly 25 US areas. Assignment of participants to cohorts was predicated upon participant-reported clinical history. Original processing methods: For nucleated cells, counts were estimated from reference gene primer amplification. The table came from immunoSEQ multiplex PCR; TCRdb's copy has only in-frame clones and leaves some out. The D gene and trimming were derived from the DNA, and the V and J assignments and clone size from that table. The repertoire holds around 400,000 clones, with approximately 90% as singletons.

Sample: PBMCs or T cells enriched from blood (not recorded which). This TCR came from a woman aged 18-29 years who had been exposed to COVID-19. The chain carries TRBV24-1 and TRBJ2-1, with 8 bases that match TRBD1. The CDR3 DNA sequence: TGTGCCACCAGTGATTTGGGGACAGGGCAGTTCTTC. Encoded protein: CATSDLGTGQFF.